This T cell receptor (beta chain) was profiled in a study of T cell changes during pregnancy in multiple sclerosis. The CDR3 contains 15 residues. Germline-derived CDR1 and CDR2 are MNHEY and SVGAGI. Germline trimming cut 7 bases from V and 0 bases from J; bases unmatched to any gene: 5. Libraries were prepared by immunoSEQ multiplex PCR; TCRdb keeps only in-frame clonotypes and omits some of them. The table lists about 110,000 clones, about 89% of them singletons. The chain recombines TRBV6-5 with TRBJ1-5; TRBD1 aligns across 8 bases. The receptor comes from a female donor with multiple sclerosis, enrolled in a pregnancy study. The sequencing here drew on peripheral blood, taken before pregnancy. CDR3 in amino acids: CASKLTGVSNQPQHF. Here the CDR3 DNA reads TGTGCCAGCAAGTTGACAGGGGTTAGCAATCAGCCCCAGCATTTT.